This T cell receptor (beta chain) appears in the sequencing data of a study of CD8+ T cells in alopecia areata (dated by TCRdb to 2017 to 2018). Regarding the complete study: In both human patients and the C3H/HeJ mouse model, the study applied high-throughput TCRbeta sequencing to look at T cell clonal expansion in alopecia areata. In humans, TCRbeta sequencing was performed on scalp tissue and on sorted CD4+ and CD8+ peripheral blood T cells from healthy controls and from patients with patchy or totalis/universalis alopecia areata. Scalp clonality was compared across normal scalp (n=4), patchy alopecia areata scalp (n=8), and alopecia totalis/universalis scalp (n=8). The RNA source kit depended on sample type: the PAXgene miRNA kit for fixed scalp, the miRNeasy kit for PBMCs, and the RNeasy kit for mouse skin. immunoSEQ multiplex PCR using 35 Vbeta forward primers and 13 Jbeta reverse primers was used to amplify TCRbeta CDR3 regions. The full study reports these points: Scalp TCR repertoire analysis is complicated because resident alphabeta T cells in normal human skin are also sequenced, whereas mouse skin is dominated by gammadelta T cells. Shared TCR sequences between patients were less evident than in mice, which may be partly attributable to HLA diversity in the patient population. Compared with normal scalp, lesional scalp had higher clonality and more expanded CD8+ clones, particularly in alopecia totalis/universalis, a pattern that suggests antigenic drive.

Concerning this clone: The antigen this receptor binds is unknown. Base qualities are missing; no much larger clone stands one base away.

After PBMCs were isolated by density centrifugation and stained for CD3, CD4 and CD8, a FACSAria was used to sort CD4+ and CD8+ T cells. Unaffected controls provided scalp biopsies and blood samples. Library creation used the immunoSEQ multiplex PCR assay. For TCR sequencing, RNA was extracted from every sample and reverse transcribed into cDNA to serve as template. First-strand cDNA was synthesized using SuperScript III with a 2:1 mix of oligo-dT and random hexamers. A synthetic immune receptor repertoire was used to gauge amplification bias, and whatever bias remained was removed computationally. For the original study's pipeline: After raw reads were preprocessed to remove errors, the CDR3 was defined following IMGT conventions as running from the conserved cysteine to phenylalanine. To get clonality, Shannon entropy was normalized by log2 of the number of productive unique TCRs and the result was subtracted from 1. Whether each scalp clone was CD4 or CD8 was inferred by checking scalp TCRbeta sequences against the CD4 and CD8 repertoires from sorted blood. TCRdb holds this immuneACCESS table with in-frame rearrangements only. Some clones are missing; in checked studies, unresolved V genes explain under half, and the rest has no known cause. That table supplies the V and J calls and clone size; D and trimming were determined from the DNA. This sample comprises 150,000 to 200,000 clones, roughly 60% of them detected only once. Of the sample, approximately 4.3% falls within the top ten clones.

The TCR sequence derives from a human donor in good health. The source material was CD4+ T cells sorted from blood.

The CDR3 reads CSVEIQRTDTQYF. The DNA sequence is TGCAGCGTTGAAATTCAGCGCACAGATACGCAGTATTTT. Recombination connected TRBV29-1 to TRBJ2-3, with no reliable assignment of the D segment. CDR1 and CDR2, looked up from the germline V gene, are SQVTM and ANQGSEA. The junction carries 7 bases between V and J, which are trimmed by 2 bases and 1 base respectively. The CDR3 spans 13 residues, from the cysteine through the phenylalanine. Solely the CDR3 DNA is kept, with 39 bases framed from the first base.